The rows below give T cell receptor beta chains drawn from one sample of a study of control samples from healthy donors and cancer patients. The repertoire was sequenced with immunoSEQ multiplex PCR; TCRdb's copy has only in-frame clones and lacks some. The sample has about 110,000 clones, approximately 90% seen once; the top ten hold 4% to 4.5%. The sample consisted of blood. These receptors originate from a human donor in good health. The donor label of this sample is uncertain. The CDR3 runs from the conserved cysteine through the conserved F or W.

CDR3aa,len,j_gene,v_gene
CAWSDPILYGYTF,13,TRBJ1-2,TRBV30
CASSFGQYTDTQYF,14,TRBJ2-3,TRBV7-9
CASSLWSASGGEYF,14,TRBJ2-3,TRBV5-1
CASSLGPTEGGYTF,14,TRBJ1-2,TRBV28
CASSSWTDGSGANVLTF,17,TRBJ2-6,TRBV28
CASSLTSGGTNEQFF,15,TRBJ2-1,TRBV21-1
CASSLGLRGGYTGELFF,17,TRBJ2-2,TRBV7-9
CASKYAVYYGYTF,13,TRBJ1-2,TRBV5-8
CASRRSTNSGNTIYF,15,TRBJ1-3,TRBV11-2
CASSGQGGSNQPQHF,15,TRBJ1-5,TRBV3-1/TRBV3-2
CASSLGGLGEAFF,13,TRBJ1-1,TRBV27